The 27 T cell receptor beta chains below all came from one sample that was sequenced in a study of CD8+ T cells in alopecia areata. TCR sequencing used cDNA made by reverse transcription of extracted RNA. Sequenced by immunoSEQ multiplex PCR; TCRdb stores in-frame clones only, minus some. The sample lists about 200,000 clones, 57% occurring once. The material sequenced was CD4+ T cells sorted from blood, taken at week 0. These receptors came from a human donor with alopecia areata.

In its sample, this clone was seen a few times. The chain recombines TRBV5-1 with TRBJ1-2; D is undetermined. In germline, CDR1 is SGHRS, CDR2 YFSETQ. The length of the CDR3 is 12 residues. Trimming stripped 3 bases from V and 4 bases from J, with 7 bases between. This CDR3 reads CASSSGVYGYTF. For the CDR3, the DNA is TGCGCCAGCAGCTCCGGGGTCTATGGCTACACCTTC.

V usage is TRBV29-1 and J usage is TRBJ1-3, with D maybe TRBD1 (6 bases). CDR1 and CDR2 (germline): SQVTM, ANQGSEA. The V end was cut by 6 bases, the J end by 1 base, with 13 bases between. This CDR3 region has 14 residues. CDR3 protein: CSVDPTGSGNTIYF. CDR3 nucleotide sequence: TGCAGCGTCGATCCAACAGGGTCTGGAAACACCATATATTTT.

The genes are TRBV6-6 and TRBJ2-1, with 10 bases fitting TRBD2. The CDR3 runs to 12 residues. Germline V CDR1 and CDR2: MNHNY, SVGAGI (reference sequence). J was trimmed by 15 bases and V by 7 bases; bases with no gene match: 9. The CDR3 DNA follows: TGTGCCAGCATCACTAGCGGGAACTCTCCGTTCTTC. As protein: CASITSGNSPFF.

The chain carries TRBV11-2 and TRBJ2-3; D unresolved. Germline V lookup: CDR1 SGHAT, CDR2 FQNNGV. This CDR3 is 12 amino acids long. Trimming removed 5 bases from V and 2 bases from J, with 5 bases in between. CDR3 sequence (DNA): TGTGCCAGCAGCGGATACACAGATACGCAGTATTTT. Its translation is CASSGYTDTQYF.

Only a few counts were recorded for this clone. This chain joins TRBV29-1 and TRBJ2-5; the D is unclear. This CDR3 is 12 amino acids long. Germline V CDR1 and CDR2: SQVTM, ANQGSEA. V lost 5 bases, J lost 7 bases, and 14 bases lay in between. CDR3: CSVRWESGTQYF. DNA of the CDR3: TGCAGCGTTAGGTGGGAAAGTGGGACCCAGTACTTC.

The chain combines TRBV30 with TRBJ2-7, with 9 positions matching TRBD1. Germline V gene data show CDR1 as GTSNPN and CDR2 as SVGIG (reference sequence). V shed 2 bases and J 2 bases; nucleotides not matched to a gene: 4. The CDR3 consists of 14 residues. In DNA form, the CDR3 reads TGTGCCTGGAGTTATCGACAGGGGGCCTACGAGCAGTACTTC. Translated, it gives CAWSYRQGAYEQYF.

The rearrangement uses TRBV6-6 and TRBJ2-7, with 7 positions matching TRBD2. Trimming cost V 1 base and J 2 bases; bases outside gene matches: 5. Germline V gives CDR1 MNHNY, CDR2 SVGAGI (reference sequence). The CDR3 contains 15 residues. CDR3 amino acids: CASSYLSGKAYEQYF. The CDR3 DNA follows: TGTGCCAGCAGTTACTTAAGCGGGAAGGCCTACGAGCAGTACTTC.

In the case of this clone: Other DNA variants within this sample encode the same CDR3. The chain joins TRBV19 to TRBJ1-1; D is undetermined. Germline V lookup: CDR1 LNHDA, CDR2 SQIVND (reference sequence). This CDR3 has 11 amino acids. V lost 6 bases to trimming and J lost 0 bases, with 2 bases between them. CDR3: CASSLNTEAFF. In DNA, the CDR3 is TGTGCCAGTAGCCTGAACACTGAAGCTTTCTTT.

In nucleotides, the CDR3 is TGTGCCAGCAACGTTCAATCGAGGGACAGGGGGCGAGAGACCCAGTACTTC. Its protein product is CASNVQSRDRGRETQYF. The chain has TRBV5-6 and TRBJ2-5; the match to TRBD1 covers 12 bases. Germline values: CDR1 SGHDT, CDR2 YYEEEE. The CDR3 has 17 amino acids. The junction had 13 bases not matched to a gene; V was cut back by 6 bases and J by 4 bases.

This clone was picked up many times. The V call is TRBV7-2, the J call TRBJ2-1; the D is unclear. CDR1 and CDR2 from the germline V gene are SGHTA and FQGNSA. Trimming took 0 bases from V and 5 from J, leaving 8 bases between them. The CDR3 covers 14 residues. The CDR3 DNA follows: TGTGCCAGCAGCTTAGCAGCTCGGAACAATGAGCAGTTCTTC. It encodes CASSLAARNNEQFF.

The V gene is TRBV5-1, the J gene TRBJ2-3, with unresolved D. V shed 4 bases and J shed 3 bases, with 12 bases lying between them. CDR3 length: 14 amino acids. The germline gives CDR1 SGHRS, CDR2 YFSETQ. CDR3: CASSIHPPTDTQYF. The CDR3 coding sequence is TGCGCCAGCAGCATTCATCCACCGACAGATACGCAGTATTTT.

V usage is TRBV9 and J usage is TRBJ1-1; TRBD1 aligns across 7 bases. CDR3 size: 13 residues. Germline-derived CDR1 and CDR2 are SGDLS and YYNGEE. V lost 1 base and J lost 7; bases outside the gene matches: 4. The CDR3 region has the DNA TGTGCCAGCAGCGTAAGCCAGGGGGGTGAAGCTTTCTTT. Translated, it gives CASSVSQGGEAFF.

The rearrangement joins TRBV5-1 to TRBJ2-3; a weak D match, TRBD2 (5 bases). V lost 0 bases, J lost 2 bases, and 7 bases lay in between. The CDR3 covers 14 residues. Germline loops: CDR1 SGHRS, CDR2 YFSETQ. For the CDR3, the DNA is TGCGCCAGCAGCTTGGCCGGGGACACAGATACGCAGTATTTT. Encoded protein: CASSLAGDTDTQYF.

This clone was observed a handful of times. V is TRBV29-1 and J is TRBJ1-5, with D possibly being TRBD1 (5 bases). Germline lookup yields CDR1 SQVTM and CDR2 ANQGSEA. This CDR3 has 13 amino acids. V was cut by 7 bases and J by 7 bases, with 17 bases left in between. The CDR3 coding sequence is TGCAGCGCCAAGCGAGGGGAGGGCCAGCCCCAGCATTTT. This codes for CSAKRGEGQPQHF.

This chain links TRBV9 with TRBJ2-7; D is unresolved. Germline V gene lookup returns CDR1 SGDLS and CDR2 YYNGEE. The CDR3 runs 15 residues. V was pared by 4 bases and J by 0 bases, with 14 bases between. The CDR3 is CASSTGPTLSYEQYF. The DNA of the CDR3 is TGTGCCAGCAGCACCGGGCCAACTCTCTCCTACGAGCAGTACTTC.

V and J are TRBV28 and TRBJ2-5, with a tentative D call TRBD2 (6 bases). The CDR3 covers 16 residues. V lost 3 bases and J lost 6, with 20 bases in between. Germline CDR1 is MDHEN and CDR2 is SYDVKM. The CDR3 coding sequence is TGTGCCAGCAGTTTCTTGGGTTCGGGAGCTCGGCAGACCCAGTACTTC. Translation gives CASSFLGSGARQTQYF.

CDR3 sequence reads: CAISDYATSTSSYNEQFF. The CDR3 bases are TGTGCCATCAGTGACTACGCGACTAGCACGAGCTCCTACAATGAGCAGTTCTTC. This rearrangement joins TRBV10-3 to TRBJ2-1, with 7 bases lining up with TRBD2. J was trimmed by 0 bases and V by 3 bases; bases with no gene match: 11. This CDR3 has 18 residues. CDR1 is ENHRY and CDR2 is SYGVKD in the germline V gene.

This clone was recorded only once. The chain combines TRBV18 with TRBJ1-1, with a possible D match to TRBD1 (6 bases). This CDR3 contains 13 residues. Trimming pared 4 bases from V and 3 bases from J, leaving 9 bases between. Germline loops: CDR1 KGHSH, CDR2 LQKENI. The CDR3 DNA follows: TGTGCCAGCTCACTGTCAGGGGACACTGAAGCTTTCTTT. It specifies CASSLSGDTEAFF.

J is TRBJ2-7 and V is TRBV6-1; D not resolved. This CDR3 is 14 amino acids long. The V and J ends lost 5 bases and 3 bases respectively, with 14 bases between them. Germline V CDR1 and CDR2: MNHNS, SASEGT. CDR3 in amino acids: CASSYSGTLYEQYF. In DNA, the CDR3 is TGTGCCAGCAGTTATTCCGGCACCCTCTACGAGCAGTACTTC.

This chain links TRBV25-1 with TRBJ2-7, with no clear D. Trimming shortened V by 3 bases and J by 13 bases, and 16 bases separated the two germline ends. The CDR3 has 12 residues. The germline CDR1 and CDR2 sequences are MGHDK and SYGVNS. CDR3 region: CASSDLERRLYF. CDR3 bases: TGTGCCAGCAGTGACCTTGAAAGGCGGCTATACTTC.

The V and J genes are TRBV6-5 and TRBJ2-3, with D unclear. Germline CDR1 and CDR2: MNHEY and SVGAGI. The CDR3 is made up of 16 amino acids. Trimming pared 0 bases from V and 1 base from J, leaving 11 bases between. The CDR3, as DNA: TGTGCCAGCAGTTACTCCGACCTAGTGGGCACAGATACGCAGTATTTT. As protein: CASSYSDLVGTDTQYF.

The table lists this clone with a few counts. This chain joins TRBV28 and TRBJ1-2; D uncertain. V gave up 5 bases and J gave up 8 bases, with 9 bases separating them. Per the germline V gene, CDR1 is MDHEN and CDR2 is SYDVKM. The CDR3 runs 11 residues. The CDR3 spells CASSKGRGYTF. CDR3 bases: TGTGCCAGCAGTAAAGGGAGAGGCTACACCTTC.

The rearrangement links TRBV4-1 to TRBJ1-1; D might be TRBD1 (6 bases). The CDR3 consists of 15 residues. Germline CDR1 MGHRA, CDR2 YSYEKL. With 6 bases removed from V and 3 bases from J, the gap between germline ends came to 17 bases. CDR3 in DNA: TGCGCCAGCAGGGGTTGGGGGCTAAGGGACACTGAAGCTTTCTTT. Encoded protein: CASRGWGLRDTEAFF.

This clone has only a few counts. This chain uses TRBV7-9 with TRBJ2-5; 12 positions match TRBD1. From germline, CDR1 is SEHNR and CDR2 FQNEAQ (reference sequence). The CDR3 extends over 16 amino acids. V shed 3 bases and J 1 base; nucleotides not matched to a gene: 3. The CDR3 spells CASSFRDRGRQETQYF. The CDR3 region has the DNA TGTGCCAGCAGCTTCCGGGACAGGGGGCGCCAAGAGACCCAGTACTTC.

The J gene is TRBJ1-2, the V gene TRBV5-1; perhaps TRBD1 as D (5 bases). The V end lost 0 bases, the J end lost 8 bases, and 23 bases lay between the germline ends. CDR3 length: 17 amino acids. The germline CDR1 and CDR2 sequences are SGHRS and YFSETQ. The CDR3 DNA reads as TGCGCCAGCAGCTTGGGCTTCGTTCCAGGGAGCGGTGGCGGCTACACCTTC. It yields the protein CASSLGFVPGSGGGYTF. Combining the CDR3 with reference TRBV5-1 and TRBJ1-2 gives the whole variable domain KAGVTQTPRYLIKTRGQQVTLSCSPISGHRSVSWYQQTPGQGLQFLFEYFSETQRNKGNFPGRFSGRQFSNSRSEMNVSTLELGDSALYLCASSLGFVPGSGGGYTFGSGTRLTVV.

The rearrangement uses TRBV10-3 and TRBJ2-7; 9 bases are a match to TRBD1. With V trimmed by 3 bases and J by 5 bases, 2 bases remained unmatched. Germline V gives CDR1 ENHRY, CDR2 SYGVKD. There are 13 residues in the CDR3. The CDR3 nucleotides are TGTGCCATCAGTGAACAGGGGGCCAACGAGCAGTACTTC. Translation gives CAISEQGANEQYF.

In its sample, this clone was seen a few times. The chain employs TRBV5-1 and TRBJ2-7, with 7 bases aligning to TRBD1. Germline V gene data show CDR1 as SGHRS and CDR2 as YFSETQ. The CDR3 length is 12 residues. V lost 4 bases, J lost 6 bases, and 4 bases stayed unmatched. The CDR3 is CASSVTGFEQYF. The CDR3 DNA sequence: TGCGCCAGCAGCGTGACAGGGTTCGAGCAGTACTTC.